These 28 T cell receptor beta chains share one sample of origin, sequenced in a study of response to subunit inactivated influenza vaccine. TCRdb itself ran the RT-PCR reads through MiXCR, one entry per CDR3 protein. The sample carries 500,000 to 700,000 distinct CDR3 sequences, approximately 22% recorded once. These data also formed part of another study, on T cells expressing NK-cell markers. As reported in that work: Libraries used 5'RACE template switching adding universal primer site and UMIs.

Here the sequenced sample was CD4+ T cells sorted from PBMCs, taken roughly 12 days after vaccination. Receptor source: a man aged 45-60 years who received an inactivated influenza vaccine.

J is TRBJ1-1 and V is TRBV12-3 or TRBV12-4; a weak D match, TRBD1 (6 bases). V lost 1 base to trimming and J lost 8 bases, with 11 bases between them. The CDR3 has 13 amino acids. In nucleotides, the CDR3 is TGTGCCAGCAGTTTAGGGTTGGACAGCGAAGCTTTCTTT. Translating gives CASSLGLDSEAFF.

This clonotype came up a few times. The gene calls are TRBV4-2 and TRBJ2-2; D assignment may be TRBD1 or TRBD2 (5 bases each). Trimming cost V 10 bases and J 4 bases, with 16 bases left between them. Germline CDR1 is LGHNA and CDR2 is YNFKEQ. The CDR3 totals 14 residues. Here the CDR3 DNA reads TGTGCCACCTCGGGGCAGACCTTCACCGGGGAGCTGTTTTTT. Translated, it gives CATSGQTFTGELFF.

The sample holds a few counts of this clonotype. V and J are TRBV12-3 or TRBV12-4 and TRBJ2-1; 7 nucleotides match TRBD2. J lost 0 bases, V lost 11 bases, and 10 bases had no gene match. The CDR3 length is 15 residues. CDR3 in amino acids: CAAAKRGGSYNEQFF. CDR3 DNA: TGTGCCGCCGCCAAGCGGGGTGGCTCCTACAATGAGCAGTTCTTC.

This clonotype has just a few counts. The genes are TRBV4-2 and TRBJ2-7; 7 bases fit TRBD1. The CDR3 loop spans 18 amino acids. V dropped 0 bases and J dropped 2; count of bases not matched to a gene: 13. Germline lookup yields CDR1 LGHNA and CDR2 YNFKEQ. This CDR3 is CASSQDQGDDPPPYEQYF. The CDR3 DNA follows: TGTGCCAGCAGCCAAGATCAGGGGGACGACCCGCCCCCCTACGAGCAGTACTTC.

This clonotype was observed a few times. The chain employs TRBV24-1 and TRBJ1-2; 12 bases fit TRBD1. Germline V lookup: CDR1 KGHDR, CDR2 SFDVKD. This CDR3 region has 16 residues. J lost 4 bases, V lost 4 bases, and 6 bases had no gene match. The CDR3, as DNA: TGTGCCACCAGTGAAGGGGACAGGGGGCGCGTCTATGGCTACACCTTC. Translation gives CATSEGDRGRVYGYTF.

This clonotype turned up a few times. V usage is TRBV2 and J usage is TRBJ1-1, with 8 bases lining up with TRBD1. Looked up from germline, CDR1 is SNHLY and CDR2 is FYNNEI. V lost 6 bases and J lost 5; bases outside the gene matches: 5. CDR3 length: 13 amino acids. DNA for the CDR3: TGTGCCAGCAGAGGACAGGGACGGACTGAAGCTTTCTTT. Translation gives CASRGQGRTEAFF. The variable domain in full, completed from reference TRBV2 and TRBJ1-1, reads EPEVTQTPSHQVTQMGQEVILRCVPISNHLYFYWYRQILGQKVEFLVSFYNNEISEKSEIFDDQFSVERPDGSNFTLKIRSTKLEDSAMYFCASRGQGRTEAFFGQGTRLTVV.

This clonotype was seen a handful of times. The V and J genes are TRBV5-1 and TRBJ2-7, with 12 nucleotides matching TRBD2. With V trimmed by 4 bases and J by 3 bases, 8 bases remained unmatched. This CDR3 comprises 16 residues. The germline CDR1 and CDR2 sequences are SGHRS and YFSETQ. CDR3 protein: CASSGIPGLAGYEQYF. CDR3 nucleotide sequence: TGCGCCAGCAGCGGAATACCGGGACTAGCGGGCTACGAGCAGTACTTC.

V and J are TRBV29-1 and TRBJ1-1; D not resolved. The CDR3 sequence is 12 residues long. V was trimmed by 3 bases and J by 0 bases, leaving 5 bases between them. CDR1 is SQVTM, CDR2 ANQGSEA, per germline. DNA of the CDR3: TGCAGCGTTGACTATATGAACACTGAAGCTTTCTTT. Its protein product is CSVDYMNTEAFF.

This clonotype has only one observation. This rearrangement joins TRBV7-8 to TRBJ2-2, with 11 bases that match TRBD2. CDR3 length: 15 residues. The germline V gene encodes CDR1 SGHVS and CDR2 FQNEAQ. The V gene end was trimmed by 7 bases and the J gene end by 7 bases; junction bases not matched to a gene: 8. The CDR3 sequence is CASTKGTSGLGELFF. In nucleotides, the CDR3 is TGTGCCAGCACAAAAGGGACTAGCGGTCTCGGGGAGCTGTTTTTT.

This clonotype was detected only a few times. The J gene is TRBJ2-3, the V gene TRBV24-1; D is unresolved. This CDR3 is built from 14 residues. Trimming removed 6 bases from V and 4 bases from J, with 13 bases in between. Germline V gene lookup returns CDR1 KGHDR and CDR2 SFDVKD. Here the CDR3 DNA reads TGTGCCACCAGTACCGATCTGGATCCAGATACGCAGTATTTT. Amino acid sequence: CATSTDLDPDTQYF.

There are a few counts of this clonotype. This sequence joins TRBV18 and TRBJ2-2, with 7 nucleotides matching TRBD1. The germline V gene encodes CDR1 KGHSH and CDR2 LQKENI. This CDR3 is 14 amino acids long. Trimming at V came to 5 bases and at J to 4 bases, leaving 4 bases not matched to a gene. The CDR3 sequence is CASSARQGTGELFF. In DNA, the CDR3 is TGTGCCAGCTCAGCAAGACAGGGCACCGGGGAGCTGTTTTTT.

This clonotype was counted a few times. V gene TRBV6-1 combines with J gene TRBJ1-2; D uncertain. This CDR3 is 15 amino acids long. The germline V gene encodes CDR1 MNHNS and CDR2 SASEGT. The V end was cut by 7 bases, the J end by 0 bases, with 15 bases between. The CDR3 reads CASKQAHFPNYGYTF. The CDR3 DNA is TGTGCCAGCAAGCAGGCACACTTTCCTAACTATGGCTACACCTTC.

The genes are TRBV29-1 and TRBJ2-7; TRBD2 aligns across 10 bases. The germline V gene encodes CDR1 SQVTM and CDR2 ANQGSEA. There are 14 residues in the CDR3. The junction had 12 bases not matched to a gene; V was cut back by 7 bases and J by 6 bases. For the CDR3, the DNA is TGCAGCGCTACCCTGGGACTAGCGTCTGGCGAGCAGTACTTC. Translation: CSATLGLASGEQYF.

This clonotype was detected once. The chain carries TRBV28 and TRBJ2-7, with a possible D match to TRBD1 (5 bases). This CDR3 contains 12 residues. The V end lost 6 bases, the J end lost 3 bases, and 9 bases lay between the germline ends. Germline CDR1 and CDR2: MDHEN and SYDVKM. In DNA form, the CDR3 reads TGTGCCAGCAGCAGGGCCTTCTACGAGCAGTACTTC. Its translation is CASSRAFYEQYF.

This chain joins TRBV4-3 and TRBJ2-2, with a tentative D call TRBD2 (6 bases). V gave up 3 bases and J gave up 3 bases, with 14 bases separating them. This CDR3 has 16 residues. Germline loops: CDR1 LGHNA, CDR2 YSLEER. CDR3 amino acids: CASSQAGTSYTGELFF. The CDR3 DNA reads TGCGCCAGCAGCCAGGCCGGGACTTCCTACACCGGGGAGCTGTTTTTT.

Only a few counts were recorded for this clonotype. The V gene is TRBV6-1, the J gene TRBJ2-1, with D uncertain. The length of the CDR3 is 19 residues. The germline gives CDR1 MNHNS, CDR2 SASEGT. The germline V and J ends were trimmed by 9 bases and 9 bases, with 36 bases remaining between them. The CDR3 reads CARPTPTRIQFRLRSEQFF. DNA for the CDR3: TGTGCCAGACCAACCCCGACACGGATACAATTCCGGTTGAGAAGTGAGCAGTTCTTC.

A remark on this clonotype: With a much larger clone just one base away, this may be a read error. The CDR3 here is CASCPYRNTGELFF. In DNA form, the CDR3 reads TGTGCCAGCTGCCCTTACAGGAACACCGGGGAGCTGTTTTTT. This rearrangement joins TRBV5-6 to TRBJ2-2; D is unresolved. Looked up from germline, CDR1 is SGHDT and CDR2 is YYEEEE. V was cut by 7 bases and J by 1 base, with 11 bases left in between. The CDR3 extends over 14 amino acids.

This clonotype has a handful of counts. This chain links TRBV7-2 with TRBJ2-7, with D possibly TRBD2 on 6 matching bases. Trimming took 1 base from V and 12 from J, leaving 13 bases between them. Germline CDR1 SGHTA, CDR2 FQGNSA. This CDR3 has 12 amino acids. Here the CDR3 DNA reads TGTGCCAGCAGCTTAGAGACGGGGGTAGCGTACTTC. It yields the protein CASSLETGVAYF.

This chain joins TRBV9 and TRBJ2-2, with D perhaps given as TRBD1 or TRBD2 (5 bases each). The germline V gene has CDR1 SGDLS and CDR2 YYNGEE. Trimming left V 0 bases short and J 4 bases short, with 13 bases between. The CDR3 has 16 amino acids. The DNA of the CDR3 is TGTGCCAGCAGCGTAGCACCGGGACGACGCACCGGGGAGCTGTTTTTT. It specifies CASSVAPGRRTGELFF. The full variable domain, completed using reference TRBV9 and TRBJ2-2, is DSGVTQTPKHLITATGQRVTLRCSPRSGDLSVYWYQQSLDQGLQFLIQYYNGEERAKGNILERFSAQQFPDLHSELNLSSLELGDSALYFCASSVAPGRRTGELFFGEGSRLTVL.

V usage is TRBV5-1 and J usage is TRBJ2-2; 7 bases map to TRBD1. CDR3 length equals 15 residues. Per germline, CDR1 SGHRS and CDR2 YFSETQ. The ends lost 4 bases at V and 0 bases at J; junction bases unmatched: 3. The CDR3 spells CASSQGQTNTGELFF. The CDR3 DNA sequence: TGCGCCAGCAGCCAGGGACAGACGAACACCGGGGAGCTGTTTTTT.

This clonotype showed up just a few times. The chain joins TRBV12-3 or TRBV12-4 to TRBJ2-3; 10 bases map to TRBD2. V dropped 6 bases and J dropped 2; count of bases not matched to a gene: 8. This CDR3 spans 16 amino acids. DNA of the CDR3: TGTGCCAGCAGGGCCCAAGGACTAGCGGACACAGATACGCAGTATTTT. It translates to CASRAQGLADTDTQYF.

The rearrangement links TRBV5-1 to TRBJ2-3, with a tentative D call TRBD2 (6 bases). CDR1 is SGHRS and CDR2 is YFSETQ in the germline V gene. Trimming shortened V by 7 bases and J by 0 bases, and 15 bases separated the two germline ends. The CDR3 totals 15 residues. CDR3 amino acids: CASCLGGTSTDTQYF. CDR3 sequence (DNA): TGCGCCAGCTGTTTGGGGGGAACTAGCACAGATACGCAGTATTTT.

Ten or more counts support this clonotype. The chain has TRBV11-2 and TRBJ2-5; 10 bases match TRBD1. CDR3 length: 14 amino acids. Germline CDR1 reads SGHAT; CDR2 reads FQNNGV. The junction had 3 bases not matched to a gene; V was cut back by 3 bases and J by 5 bases. CDR3 sequence (DNA): TGTGCCAGCAGCTTGGGGGGACAGGGGGAGACCCAGTACTTC. Its translation: CASSLGGQGETQYF. Complete variable domain (other parts from reference TRBV11-2 and TRBJ2-5): EAGVAQSPRYKIIEKRQSVAFWCNPISGHATLYWYQQILGQGPKLLIQFQNNGVVDDSQLPKDRFSAERLKGVDSTLKIQPAKLEDSAVYLCASSLGGQGETQYFGPGTRLLVL.

This clonotype appeared many times. V gene TRBV29-1 combines with J gene TRBJ2-3; the D gene is possibly TRBD1 (6 bases). This CDR3 is built from 15 residues. CDR1 is SQVTM, CDR2 ANQGSEA, per germline. V lost 4 bases and J lost 5, with 19 bases in between. The CDR3 sequence is CSVAQAGAIGDTQYF. Here the CDR3 DNA reads TGCAGCGTTGCCCAGGCAGGGGCCATTGGAGATACGCAGTATTTT.

There are a few counts of this clonotype. This sequence joins TRBV5-1 and TRBJ2-7; 9 nucleotides agree with TRBD2. Germline lookup yields CDR1 SGHRS and CDR2 YFSETQ. Trimming removed 6 bases from V and 1 base from J; junction bases left unmatched: 2. The CDR3 runs 13 residues. CDR3 loop: CASKRGESYEQYF. The CDR3 nucleotides read TGCGCCAGCAAGCGGGGGGAATCCTACGAGCAGTACTTC.

The rearrangement joins TRBV5-1 to TRBJ2-1, with 10 positions matching TRBD1. Trimming took 2 bases from V and 6 from J; bases not matched to a gene: 11. In germline, CDR1 is SGHRS, CDR2 YFSETQ. The CDR3 loop spans 17 amino acids. The CDR3 DNA is TGCGCCAGCAGCTTAGTCAGCCCGGGACAGGGGAGCAATGAGCAGTTCTTC. As protein: CASSLVSPGQGSNEQFF.

This clonotype has a count of ten or more. The CDR3 DNA reads TGTGCCAGCACCGAACAGGGACGTCAGCCCCAGCATTTT. Protein: CASTEQGRQPQHF. The chain has TRBV12-3 or TRBV12-4 and TRBJ1-5; TRBD1 is a possible D gene (6 bases). The CDR3 length is 13 residues. The V end lost 7 bases, the J end lost 6 bases, and 13 bases lay between the germline ends.

The genes are TRBV6-2 or TRBV6-3 and TRBJ2-1, with TRBD2 matching 9 bases. With V trimmed by 7 bases and J by 9 bases, 7 bases remained unmatched. Germline loops: CDR1 MNHEY, CDR2 SVGEGT. This CDR3 has 13 amino acids. The CDR3 loop reads CASKVDSGGEQFF. CDR3 in DNA: TGTGCCAGCAAAGTAGATAGCGGGGGTGAGCAGTTCTTC.